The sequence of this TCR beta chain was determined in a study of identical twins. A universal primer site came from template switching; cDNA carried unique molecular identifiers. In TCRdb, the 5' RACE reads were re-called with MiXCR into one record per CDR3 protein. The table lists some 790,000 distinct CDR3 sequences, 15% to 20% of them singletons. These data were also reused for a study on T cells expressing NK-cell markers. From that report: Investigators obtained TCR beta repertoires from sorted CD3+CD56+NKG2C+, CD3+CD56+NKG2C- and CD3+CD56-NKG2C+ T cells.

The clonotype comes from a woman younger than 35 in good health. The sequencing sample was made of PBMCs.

The CDR3 reads CASSTSGIQETQYF. The DNA of the CDR3 is TGTGCCAGCAGTACTAGCGGGATACAAGAGACCCAGTACTTC. The chain recombines TRBV6-2 or TRBV6-3 with TRBJ2-5, with 10 bases that match TRBD2. The CDR3 runs to 14 residues. Germline-derived CDR1 and CDR2 are MNHEY and SVGEGT. V lost 5 bases and J lost 2; bases outside the gene matches: 2.